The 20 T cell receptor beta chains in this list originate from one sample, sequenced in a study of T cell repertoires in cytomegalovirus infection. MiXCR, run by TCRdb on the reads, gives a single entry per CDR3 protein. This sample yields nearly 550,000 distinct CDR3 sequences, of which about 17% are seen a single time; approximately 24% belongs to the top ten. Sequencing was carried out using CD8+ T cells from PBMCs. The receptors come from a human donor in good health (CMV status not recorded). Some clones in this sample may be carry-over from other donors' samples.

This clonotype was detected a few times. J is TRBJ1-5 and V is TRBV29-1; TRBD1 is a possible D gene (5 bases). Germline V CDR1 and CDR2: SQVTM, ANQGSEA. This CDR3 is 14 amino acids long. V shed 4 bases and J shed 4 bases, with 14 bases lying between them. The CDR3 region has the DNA TGCAGCGTTGTTTTGGGGCCAGGGAATCAGCCCCAGCATTTT. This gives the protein CSVVLGPGNQPQHF.

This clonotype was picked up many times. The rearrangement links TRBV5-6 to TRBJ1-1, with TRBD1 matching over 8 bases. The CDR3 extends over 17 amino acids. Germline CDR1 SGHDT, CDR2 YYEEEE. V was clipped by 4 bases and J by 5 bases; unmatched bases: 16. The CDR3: CASSPEGQEGSGTEAFF. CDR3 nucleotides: TGTGCCAGCAGCCCGGAGGGACAGGAGGGTTCAGGAACTGAAGCTTTCTTT.

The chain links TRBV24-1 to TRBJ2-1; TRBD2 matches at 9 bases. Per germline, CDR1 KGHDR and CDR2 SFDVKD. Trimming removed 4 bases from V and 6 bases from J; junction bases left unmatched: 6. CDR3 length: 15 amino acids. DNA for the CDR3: TGTGCCACCAGTGAGGCGGGGGGGCGGAGCAATGAGCAGTTCTTC. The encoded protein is CATSEAGGRSNEQFF.

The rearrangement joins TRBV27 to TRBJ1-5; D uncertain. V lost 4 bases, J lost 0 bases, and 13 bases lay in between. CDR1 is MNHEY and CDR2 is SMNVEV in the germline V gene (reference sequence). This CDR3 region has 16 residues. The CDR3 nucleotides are TGTGCCAGCAGTTCCCAATCCGGATATAGCAATCAGCCCCAGCATTTT. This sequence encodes CASSSQSGYSNQPQHF.

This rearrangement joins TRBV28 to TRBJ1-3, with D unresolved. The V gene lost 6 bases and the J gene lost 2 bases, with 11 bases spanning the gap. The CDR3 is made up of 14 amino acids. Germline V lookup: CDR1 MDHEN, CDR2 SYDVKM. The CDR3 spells CASRGSTTGNTIYF. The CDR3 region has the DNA TGTGCCAGCAGGGGCAGCACAACTGGAAACACCATATATTTT.

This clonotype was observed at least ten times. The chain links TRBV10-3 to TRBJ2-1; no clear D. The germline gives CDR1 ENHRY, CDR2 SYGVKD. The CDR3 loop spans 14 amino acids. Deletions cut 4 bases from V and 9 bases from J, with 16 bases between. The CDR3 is CAISVSESETEQFF. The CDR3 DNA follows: TGTGCCATCAGTGTGTCAGAGTCCGAGACTGAGCAGTTCTTC.

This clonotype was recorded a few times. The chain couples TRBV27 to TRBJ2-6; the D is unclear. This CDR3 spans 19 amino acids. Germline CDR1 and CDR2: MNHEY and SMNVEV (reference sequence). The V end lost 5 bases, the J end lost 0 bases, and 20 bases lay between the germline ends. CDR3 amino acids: CASSPSKVRQLSGANVLTF. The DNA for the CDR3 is TGTGCCAGCAGTCCTTCGAAGGTGAGACAACTCTCTGGGGCCAACGTCCTGACTTTC.

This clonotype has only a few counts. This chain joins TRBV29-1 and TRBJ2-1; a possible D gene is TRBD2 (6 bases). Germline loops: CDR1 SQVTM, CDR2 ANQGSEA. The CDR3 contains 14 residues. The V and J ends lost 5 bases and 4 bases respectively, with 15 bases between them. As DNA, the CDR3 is TGCAGCGTTATCCTAGCGAAAATATACAATGAGCAGTTCTTC. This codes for CSVILAKIYNEQFF.

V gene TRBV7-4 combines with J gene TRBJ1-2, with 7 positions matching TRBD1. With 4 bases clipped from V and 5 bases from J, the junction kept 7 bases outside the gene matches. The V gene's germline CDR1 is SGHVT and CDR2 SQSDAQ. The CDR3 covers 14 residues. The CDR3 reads CASSWDSRNYGYTF. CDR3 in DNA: TGTGCCAGCAGCTGGGACAGCCGAAATTATGGCTACACCTTC.

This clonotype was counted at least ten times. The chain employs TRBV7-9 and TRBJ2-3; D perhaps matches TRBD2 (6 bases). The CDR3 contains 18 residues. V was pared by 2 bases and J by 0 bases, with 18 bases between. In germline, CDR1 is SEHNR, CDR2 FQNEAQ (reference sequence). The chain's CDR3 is CASSLPLTRRESTDTQYF. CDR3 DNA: TGTGCCAGCAGCTTACCCCTAACCAGACGGGAGAGCACAGATACGCAGTATTTT.

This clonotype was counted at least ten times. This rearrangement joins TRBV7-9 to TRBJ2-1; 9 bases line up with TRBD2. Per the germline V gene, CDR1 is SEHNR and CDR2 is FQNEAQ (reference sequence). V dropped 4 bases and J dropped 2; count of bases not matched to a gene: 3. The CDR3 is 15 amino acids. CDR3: CASSSKRGAYNEQFF. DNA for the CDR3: TGTGCCAGCAGCTCCAAGCGGGGGGCCTACAATGAGCAGTTCTTC.

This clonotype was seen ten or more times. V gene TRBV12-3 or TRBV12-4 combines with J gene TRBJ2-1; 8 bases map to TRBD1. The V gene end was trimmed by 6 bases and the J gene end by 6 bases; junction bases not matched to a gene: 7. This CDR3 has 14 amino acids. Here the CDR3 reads CASSPMTGANEQFF. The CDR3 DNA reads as TGTGCCAGCAGCCCAATGACAGGGGCCAATGAGCAGTTCTTC.

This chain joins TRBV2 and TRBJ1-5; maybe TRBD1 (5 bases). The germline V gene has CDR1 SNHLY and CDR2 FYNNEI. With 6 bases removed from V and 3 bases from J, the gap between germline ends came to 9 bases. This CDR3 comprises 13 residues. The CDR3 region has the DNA TGTGCCAGCAGGTGGACACTCAATCAGCCCCAGCATTTT. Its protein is CASRWTLNQPQHF.

The CDR3 coding sequence is TGCAGTCTCTTGAACACCGGGGAGCTGTTTTTT. It yields the protein CSLLNTGELFF. The chain uses TRBV20-1 and TRBJ2-2, with no clear D. This CDR3 region has 11 residues. Germline V gene data show CDR1 as DFQATT and CDR2 as SNEGSKA (reference sequence). V was clipped by 8 bases and J by 1 base, with 5 bases between them.

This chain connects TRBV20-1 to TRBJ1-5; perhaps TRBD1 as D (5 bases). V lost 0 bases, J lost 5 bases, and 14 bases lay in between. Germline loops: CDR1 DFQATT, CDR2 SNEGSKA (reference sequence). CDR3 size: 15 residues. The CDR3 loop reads CSARDRVGGHQPQHF. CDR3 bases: TGCAGTGCTAGAGATCGGGTGGGGGGTCATCAGCCCCAGCATTTT.

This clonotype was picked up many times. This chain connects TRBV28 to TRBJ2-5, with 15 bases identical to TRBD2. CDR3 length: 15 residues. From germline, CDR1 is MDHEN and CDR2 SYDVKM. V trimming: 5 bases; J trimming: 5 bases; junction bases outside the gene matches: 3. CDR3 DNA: TGTGCCAGCAGTGGGACTAGCGGGAGGCGGGAGACCCAGTACTTC. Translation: CASSGTSGRRETQYF.

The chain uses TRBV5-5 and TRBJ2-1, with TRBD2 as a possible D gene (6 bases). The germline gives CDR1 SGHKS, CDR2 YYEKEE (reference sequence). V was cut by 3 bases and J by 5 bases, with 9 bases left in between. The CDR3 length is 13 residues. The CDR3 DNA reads TGTGCCAGCAGCTGGGGGGACGACAATGAGCAGTTCTTC. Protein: CASSWGDDNEQFF.

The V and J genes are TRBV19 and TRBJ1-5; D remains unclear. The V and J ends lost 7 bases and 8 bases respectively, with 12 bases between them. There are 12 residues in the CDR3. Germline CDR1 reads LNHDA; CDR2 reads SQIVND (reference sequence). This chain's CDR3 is CASKEGGKPQHF. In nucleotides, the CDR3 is TGTGCCAGTAAGGAGGGAGGCAAGCCCCAGCATTTT.

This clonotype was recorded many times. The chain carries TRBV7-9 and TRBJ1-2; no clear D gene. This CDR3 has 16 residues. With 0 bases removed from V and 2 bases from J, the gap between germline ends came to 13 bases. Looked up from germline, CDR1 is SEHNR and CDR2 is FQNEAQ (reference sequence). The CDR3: CASSLAEELSNYGYTF. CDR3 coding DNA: TGTGCCAGCAGCTTAGCTGAGGAGTTATCAAACTATGGCTACACCTTC.

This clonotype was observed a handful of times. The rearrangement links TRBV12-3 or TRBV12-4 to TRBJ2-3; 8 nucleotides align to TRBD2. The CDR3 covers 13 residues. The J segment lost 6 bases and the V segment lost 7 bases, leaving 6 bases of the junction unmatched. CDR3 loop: CASNPGGGDTQYF. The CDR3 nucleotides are TGTGCCAGCAACCCGGGGGGGGGGGATACGCAGTATTTT.